Listed below are T cell receptor beta chains from one sample, sequenced in a study of blood T cell repertoires in COVID-19. Repertoires were generated with immunoSEQ multiplex PCR, while TCRdb's copy carries only in-frame clones and drops some. The top ten clones hold nearly 4.5% of a sample with fewer than 250,000 clones, just over 85% of them seen once. Sequencing input: peripheral blood. The receptors here all came from a man aged 50-59 years with acute or convalescent COVID-19. The CDR3 runs from the conserved cysteine through the conserved F or W. A D gene is named only where the DNA matches it firmly.

v_gene: TRBV5-5; d_gene: -; CDR3aa: CASSLVQGVGELFF
v_gene: TRBV12-3/TRBV12-4; d_gene: -; CDR3aa: CASSLELASPLHF
v_gene: TRBV5-1; d_gene: TRBD1; CDR3aa: CASSIGNRGSYEQYF
v_gene: TRBV18; d_gene: -; CDR3aa: CASSPPGALYQPQHF
v_gene: TRBV7-9; d_gene: -; CDR3aa: CASSLATGNYTF
v_gene: TRBV4-1; d_gene: -; CDR3aa: CASSPTGVGQPQHF
v_gene: TRBV10-2; d_gene: -; CDR3aa: CASSERGSVNQPQHF
v_gene: TRBV6-5; d_gene: -; CDR3aa: CASRPGRVLNQPQHF
v_gene: TRBV30; d_gene: -; CDR3aa: CAWRPNSGELFF
v_gene: TRBV2; d_gene: -; CDR3aa: CASSLRVADTGELFF
v_gene: TRBV5-6; d_gene: TRBD1; CDR3aa: CASSRQGATGEKLFF
v_gene: TRBV24-1; d_gene: -; CDR3aa: CATSITWGSEAFF
v_gene: TRBV5-4; d_gene: TRBD1; CDR3aa: CASTRTGKDTEAFF
v_gene: TRBV27; d_gene: TRBD1; CDR3aa: CASSFGSDRGQSSYEQYF
v_gene: TRBV18; d_gene: TRBD1; CDR3aa: CASSAVGQPGQGYGYTF
v_gene: TRBV18; d_gene: -; CDR3aa: CASSRALETQYF
v_gene: TRBV27; d_gene: -; CDR3aa: CASSLLSREYTGELFF
v_gene: TRBV6-5; d_gene: -; CDR3aa: CASSWRAGETQYF
v_gene: TRBV7-2; d_gene: TRBD1; CDR3aa: CASSRDRVNEQFF
v_gene: TRBV19; d_gene: -; CDR3aa: CASSLSNARRGNTGELFF
v_gene: TRBV5-1; d_gene: TRBD1; CDR3aa: CASSFRQGVTFF
v_gene: TRBV6-5; d_gene: -; CDR3aa: CASSPPGGNTEAFF
v_gene: TRBV7-8; d_gene: -; CDR3aa: CASSDGSGVTYGYTF
v_gene: TRBV7-7; d_gene: -; CDR3aa: CASSLEAGPRNEQFF
v_gene: TRBV6-5; d_gene: -; CDR3aa: CASSQSPDYTDTQYF
v_gene: TRBV29-1; d_gene: -; CDR3aa: CSVDILVTGELFF
v_gene: TRBV4-2; d_gene: TRBD1; CDR3aa: CASSRDQTGSAGNTIYF
v_gene: TRBV9; d_gene: TRBD2; CDR3aa: CASSAGGFYEQYF
v_gene: TRBV7-3; d_gene: TRBD1; CDR3aa: CASSFKGAGGYTF
v_gene: TRBV19; d_gene: TRBD1; CDR3aa: CASSMSNRGLPNEKLFF
v_gene: TRBV12-3/TRBV12-4; d_gene: -; CDR3aa: CASSLLQGYGYTF
v_gene: TRBV6-2/TRBV6-3; d_gene: TRBD2; CDR3aa: CASSSGTRKFF
v_gene: TRBV6-6; d_gene: -; CDR3aa: CASSNRAGPQHF
v_gene: TRBV5-5; d_gene: TRBD1; CDR3aa: CASSLGTGAWNTEAFF
v_gene: TRBV5-1; d_gene: TRBD1; CDR3aa: CASSLGTGSDEKLFF
v_gene: TRBV5-4; d_gene: TRBD2; CDR3aa: CASSPRAGGPYNEQFF
v_gene: TRBV6-5; d_gene: TRBD1; CDR3aa: CASSYRDRGDNEQFF
v_gene: TRBV5-1; d_gene: TRBD1; CDR3aa: CASSFQGVSSGANVLTF
v_gene: TRBV11-2; d_gene: TRBD1; CDR3aa: CASKLGQGNTEAFF
v_gene: TRBV7-6; d_gene: -; CDR3aa: CASSLSGSTNEKLFF
v_gene: TRBV19; d_gene: TRBD1; CDR3aa: CASADRVNQPQHF
v_gene: TRBV7-8; d_gene: -; CDR3aa: CASSLVQGTNTEAFF
v_gene: TRBV4-1; d_gene: TRBD2; CDR3aa: CASSLPAGGAGELFF
v_gene: TRBV9; d_gene: -; CDR3aa: CASSPSAGSGYTF
v_gene: TRBV9; d_gene: -; CDR3aa: CASSVGNRGGTVGYTF
v_gene: TRBV5-1; d_gene: -; CDR3aa: CASSLGSLGRGNQPQHF
v_gene: TRBV4-2; d_gene: TRBD2; CDR3aa: CASSQGSGLADNEQFF
v_gene: TRBV11-2; d_gene: TRBD1; CDR3aa: CASSLGDRKYQPQHF
v_gene: TRBV3-1/TRBV3-2; d_gene: TRBD1; CDR3aa: CASSLGQGSQPQHF
v_gene: TRBV3-1/TRBV3-2; d_gene: -; CDR3aa: CASSLDLTGGGETQYF
v_gene: TRBV28; d_gene: TRBD1; CDR3aa: CASSLAGTGGPDTQYF
v_gene: TRBV11-2; d_gene: -; CDR3aa: CASSPHSGNTIYF
v_gene: TRBV6-5; d_gene: -; CDR3aa: CASSPHGQIYGYTF
v_gene: TRBV5-4; d_gene: TRBD1; CDR3aa: CASSPGQETQYF
v_gene: TRBV19; d_gene: -; CDR3aa: CASSMGAPPKETQYF
v_gene: TRBV2; d_gene: -; CDR3aa: CASSHSGVGAFDTEAFF
v_gene: TRBV12-3/TRBV12-4; d_gene: TRBD1; CDR3aa: CASSLGQGYGYTF
v_gene: TRBV7-3; d_gene: TRBD2; CDR3aa: CASSARQRGTADTQYF
v_gene: TRBV13; d_gene: -; CDR3aa: CASSSTGNTEAFF
v_gene: TRBV5-6; d_gene: TRBD1; CDR3aa: CASSKDRGQDTGELFF